The next 10 T cell receptor beta chains were all read from a single sample in a study of blood T cell repertoires in COVID-19. Clones were sequenced by immunoSEQ multiplex PCR, and TCRdb holds only the in-frame ones, with some missing. The sample includes some 82,000 clones, approximately 81% of them seen just once. Input material: peripheral blood. These receptors were collected from a man older than 75 with acute or convalescent COVID-19.

The CDR3 loop reads CASSPGDSYTEQYF. DNA of the CDR3: TGTGCCAGCAGCCCCGGAGACTCTTATACCGAGCAGTACTTC. V is TRBV3-1 (or the pseudogene TRBV3-2) and J is TRBJ2-7; D uncertain. CDR1 and CDR2 (germline): LGHDT, YNNKEL (reference sequence). V was cut by 4 bases and J by 6 bases, with 16 bases left in between. The CDR3 totals 14 residues.

The genes are TRBV10-3 and TRBJ2-1; 9 bases agree with TRBD2. The V gene's germline CDR1 is ENHRY and CDR2 SYGVKD. Trimming removed 6 bases from V and 5 bases from J; junction bases left unmatched: 8. There are 15 residues in the CDR3. CDR3 bases: TGTGCCATCAGGACTTCTAGCGGGATGGACAATGAGCAGTTCTTC. Protein: CAIRTSSGMDNEQFF.

The chain joins TRBV11-2 to TRBJ1-1; D unresolved. This CDR3 spans 13 amino acids. From germline, CDR1 is SGHAT and CDR2 FQNNGV. The V and J ends lost 4 bases and 0 bases respectively, with 6 bases between them. CDR3 nucleotides: TGTGCCAGCAGCTCACACATGAACACTGAAGCTTTCTTT. It translates to CASSSHMNTEAFF.

This clone turned up a few times. The genes are TRBV4-1 and TRBJ2-7; D is possibly TRBD2 (6 bases). CDR3 size: 17 residues. CDR1 and CDR2 from the germline V gene are MGHRA and YSYEKL. V was trimmed by 4 bases and J by 5 bases, leaving 24 bases between them. The CDR3, as DNA: TGCGCCAGCAGCCCCCTTGTCCGGACGGGGGTAATGGACGAGCAGTACTTC. Amino acids: CASSPLVRTGVMDEQYF.

The chain has TRBV5-1 and TRBJ2-2, with TRBD2 matching 14 bases. The CDR3 sequence is 16 residues long. Trimming cost V 4 bases and J 6 bases; bases outside gene matches: 5. Per the germline V gene, CDR1 is SGHRS and CDR2 is YFSETQ. The CDR3 DNA sequence: TGCGCCAGCAGCGGGGGACTAGCGGGAGTACCCGGGGAGCTGTTTTTT. Residues: CASSGGLAGVPGELFF.

The V call is TRBV28, the J call TRBJ1-6; 10 nucleotides line up with TRBD1. The germline V gene has CDR1 MDHEN and CDR2 SYDVKM. The ends lost 4 bases at V and 10 bases at J; junction bases unmatched: 7. The CDR3 runs 15 residues. DNA for the CDR3: TGTGCCAGCAGTTCCTCCGGGACAGGGGTGTCACCCCTCCACTTT. This codes for CASSSSGTGVSPLHF.

The V call is TRBV29-1, the J call TRBJ1-1; D perhaps matches TRBD1 (5 bases). Germline V gives CDR1 SQVTM, CDR2 ANQGSEA. CDR3 length: 12 residues. V was pared by 7 bases and J by 0 bases, with 9 bases between. CDR3 sequence reads: CSADSMNTEAFF. In nucleotides, the CDR3 is TGCAGCGCTGACAGTATGAACACTGAAGCTTTCTTT.

This clone has only one observation. The chain is built from TRBV6-5 and TRBJ1-2, with 9 bases that match TRBD1. The CDR3 length is 15 residues. The germline V gene has CDR1 MNHEY and CDR2 SVGAGI. Losses at the gene ends were 6 bases for V and 7 bases for J; bases not matched to a gene: 12. This CDR3 reads CASRTGGARKGGYTF. CDR3 bases: TGTGCCAGCAGGACAGGGGGGGCGCGAAAGGGTGGCTACACCTTC.

The chain carries TRBV18 and TRBJ1-2; possibly TRBD1 for D (6 bases). The CDR3 has 15 residues. Between the trimmed V and J ends, which lost 1 base and 8 bases, there was a span of 17 bases. Germline CDR1 KGHSH, CDR2 LQKENI. The chain's CDR3 is CASSPLSNRDYGYTF. The CDR3 coding sequence is TGTGCCAGCTCACCACTAAGTAACAGGGATTACGGCTACACCTTC.

CDR3 nucleotides: TGTGCCACCCGGGGGGGGCCGGGCCGGGAGACCCAGTACTTC. This gives the protein CATRGGPGRETQYF. The chain carries TRBV6-5 and TRBJ2-5; 8 bases are shared with TRBD2. Germline trimming cut 10 bases from V and 5 bases from J; bases unmatched to any gene: 12. Germline V gene lookup returns CDR1 MNHEY and CDR2 SVGAGI. This CDR3 spans 14 amino acids.